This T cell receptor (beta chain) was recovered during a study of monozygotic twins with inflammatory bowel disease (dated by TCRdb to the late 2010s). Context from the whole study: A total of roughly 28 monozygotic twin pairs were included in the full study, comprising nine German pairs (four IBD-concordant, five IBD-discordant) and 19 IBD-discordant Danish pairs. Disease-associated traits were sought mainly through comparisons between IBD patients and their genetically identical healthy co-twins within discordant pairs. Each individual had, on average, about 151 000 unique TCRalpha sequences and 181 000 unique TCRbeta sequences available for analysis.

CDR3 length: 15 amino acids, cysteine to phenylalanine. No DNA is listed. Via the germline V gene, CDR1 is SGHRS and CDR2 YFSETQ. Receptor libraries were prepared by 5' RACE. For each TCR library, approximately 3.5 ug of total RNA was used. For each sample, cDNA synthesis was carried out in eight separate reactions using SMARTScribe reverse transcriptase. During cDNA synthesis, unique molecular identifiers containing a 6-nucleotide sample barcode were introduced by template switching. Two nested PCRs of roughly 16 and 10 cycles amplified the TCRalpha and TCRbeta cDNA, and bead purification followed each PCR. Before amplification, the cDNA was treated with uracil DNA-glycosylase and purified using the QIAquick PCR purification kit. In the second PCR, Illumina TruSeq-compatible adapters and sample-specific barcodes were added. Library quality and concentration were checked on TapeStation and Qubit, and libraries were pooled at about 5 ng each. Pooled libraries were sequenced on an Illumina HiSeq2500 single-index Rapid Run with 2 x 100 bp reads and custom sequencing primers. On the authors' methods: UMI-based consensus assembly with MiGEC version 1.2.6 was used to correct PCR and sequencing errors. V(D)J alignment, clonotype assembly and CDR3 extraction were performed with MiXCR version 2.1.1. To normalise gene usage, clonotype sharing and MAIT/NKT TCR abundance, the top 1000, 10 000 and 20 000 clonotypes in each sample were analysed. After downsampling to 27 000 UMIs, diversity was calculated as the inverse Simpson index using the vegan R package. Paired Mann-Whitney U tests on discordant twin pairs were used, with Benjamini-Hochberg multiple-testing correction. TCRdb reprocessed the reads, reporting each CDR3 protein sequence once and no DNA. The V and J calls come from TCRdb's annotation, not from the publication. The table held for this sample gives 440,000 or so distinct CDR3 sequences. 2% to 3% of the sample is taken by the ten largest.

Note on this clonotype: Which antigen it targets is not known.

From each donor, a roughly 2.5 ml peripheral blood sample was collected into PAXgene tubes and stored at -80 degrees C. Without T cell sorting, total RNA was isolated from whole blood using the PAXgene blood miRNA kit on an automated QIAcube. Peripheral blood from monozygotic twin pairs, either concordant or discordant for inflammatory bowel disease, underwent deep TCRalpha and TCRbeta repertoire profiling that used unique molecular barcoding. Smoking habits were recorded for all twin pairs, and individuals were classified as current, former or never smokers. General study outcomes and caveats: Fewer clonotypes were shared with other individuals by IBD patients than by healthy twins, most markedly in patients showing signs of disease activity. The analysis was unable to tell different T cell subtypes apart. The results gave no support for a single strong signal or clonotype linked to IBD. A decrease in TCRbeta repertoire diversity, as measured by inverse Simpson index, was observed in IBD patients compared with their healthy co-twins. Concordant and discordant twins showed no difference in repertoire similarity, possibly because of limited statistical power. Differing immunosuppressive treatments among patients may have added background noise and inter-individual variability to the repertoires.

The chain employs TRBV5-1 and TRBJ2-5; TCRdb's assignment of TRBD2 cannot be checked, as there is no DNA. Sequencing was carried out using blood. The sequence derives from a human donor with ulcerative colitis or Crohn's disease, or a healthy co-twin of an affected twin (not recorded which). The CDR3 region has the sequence CASSTTSREDETQYF.